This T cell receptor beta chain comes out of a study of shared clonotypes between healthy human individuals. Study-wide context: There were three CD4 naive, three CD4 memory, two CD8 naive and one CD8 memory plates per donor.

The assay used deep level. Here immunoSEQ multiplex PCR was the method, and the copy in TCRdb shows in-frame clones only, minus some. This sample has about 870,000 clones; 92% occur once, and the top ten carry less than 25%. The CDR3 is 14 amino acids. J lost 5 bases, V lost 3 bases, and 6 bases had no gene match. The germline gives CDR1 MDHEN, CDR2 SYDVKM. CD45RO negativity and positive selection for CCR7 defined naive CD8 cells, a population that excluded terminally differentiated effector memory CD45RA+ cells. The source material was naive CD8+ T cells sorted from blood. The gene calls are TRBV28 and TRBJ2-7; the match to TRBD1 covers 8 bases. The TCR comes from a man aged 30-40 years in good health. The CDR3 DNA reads TGTGCCAGCAGTTTGGGCGACAGGGGAGACGAGCAGTACTTC. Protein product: CASSLGDRGDEQYF.